This TCR beta chain was found in a study of Tregs in tolerant kidney transplant recipients. Findings of the study overall: Tregs expanded with activated donor B cells seemed most donor-specific.

Related graft donors supplied nonmyeloablative bone marrow transplants, and mixed chimerism was transient. The CDR3 consists of 16 residues. Germline CDR1 KGHSH, CDR2 LQKENI. Trimming took 2 bases from V and 6 from J; bases not matched to a gene: 11. With respect to this clone: Its antigen is still unknown.

Here immunoSEQ multiplex PCR was the method, and the copy in TCRdb shows in-frame clones only, minus some. Counted here are 65,000 to 85,000 clones, roughly nine tenths occurring once; the ten biggest clones make up roughly 1.5%. The sequence was obtained from a human patient who received a combined kidney and bone marrow transplant. Some of the T cells might come from the graft donor. Sequences were derived from CD4+ T cells from blood (PBMCs), sampled 24 months after the transplant. The chain combines TRBV18 with TRBJ1-1, with 8 bases fitting TRBD1. CDR3 amino acids: CASSPSGDRRGPEAFF. The DNA for the CDR3 is TGTGCCAGCTCACCAAGTGGGGACAGGAGGGGCCCTGAAGCTTTCTTT.